This TCR beta chain was sequenced in a study of CD8 T cells in Susac syndrome. The CDR3 contains 14 residues. Trimming cost V 2 bases and J 5 bases, with 13 bases left between them. Germline V gene lookup returns CDR1 MNHNS and CDR2 SASEGT. Negative magnetic isolation gave CD8+ and CD4+ cells; FACS enriched CD8+ TEMRA. Study-level results: The number of individuals included in the study's TCR sequencing and HLA analysis was acknowledged as relatively small.

As concerns this clonotype: Antigen: not known.

Random hexamers primed reverse transcription of about 0.45 to 1 ug RNA. A multiplex approach, immunoSEQ multiplex PCR, amplified TCR beta CDR3 across 54 Vbeta and 13 Jbeta. A single record per CDR3 protein comes from TCRdb applying MiXCR to the immunoSEQ multiplex PCR reads. The sample includes approximately 65,000 distinct CDR3 sequences, around 94% of them seen just once. This receptor was obtained from a human donor in good health. The material sequenced was CD8+ T cells from PBMCs. The chain links TRBV6-1 to TRBJ2-7; D may be TRBD2 (5 bases). The CDR3 region is CASSESREIDEQYF. DNA of the CDR3: TGTGCCAGCAGTGAATCGAGGGAAATCGACGAGCAGTACTTC.